This TCR beta chain is drawn from a study of T cell clonality in common variable immunodeficiency. General observations from the study: Common variable immunodeficiency TCR beta sequences reportedly had fewer deletions and N-nucleotide insertions. Compared with healthy controls, CVID subjects showed increased TCRbeta clonality, mostly in about a third. Compared with controls, CVID subjects had fewer shared TCRbeta clones.

Profiling relied on immunoSEQ multiplex PCR, and the TCRdb table lists in-frame clones only, not all of them. The sample is made up of about 33,000 clones, none counted only once. Concerning this clone itself: Its specificity is unknown. The CDR3 end is not reached by the read, which stops 3 residues before it; the germline J gene fills it in.

Germline assignment: CDR1 SNHLY and CDR2 FYNNEI. V gave up 1 base and J gave up 7 bases; unmatched junction bases: 3. CDR3 length equals 15 residues. CVID meant reduced serum IgG, IgA and/or IgM plus specific antibody deficiency. All CVID subjects were on immunoglobulin replacement for at least one year. The chain carries TRBV2 and TRBJ1-4; 10 positions match TRBD1. The sample comprised peripheral blood mononuclear cells. This clonotype was sampled from a human donor with common variable immunodeficiency. The covered CDR3 bases are TGTGCCAGCAGTGAAGGGACAGGGGGTAGTGAAAAA. Protein sequence: CASSEGTGGSEK. The full CDR3 reads CASSEGTGGSEKLFF.